Shown below are 13 T cell receptor beta chains from a single sample sequenced in a study of cytomegalovirus exposure and HLA in healthy donors. Produced via immunoSEQ multiplex PCR; TCRdb's table is partial and in-frame only. The sample shows around 150,000 clones, approximately 89% of them seen only once. The sample taken for sequencing was PBMCs. The source of these receptors is a man between 18 and 35 years old in good health and CMV-seronegative.

The CDR3 region has the DNA TGCGCCAGCAGCGCAGAGGGACTATTCGGGGACGAGCAGTACTTC. Translation gives CASSAEGLFGDEQYF. The gene calls are TRBV5-1 and TRBJ2-5; 7 bases match TRBD2. The better agreement between TRBJ2-7 and the DNA end casts doubt on the J call. The CDR3 is made up of 15 amino acids. Per the germline V gene, CDR1 is SGHRS and CDR2 is YFSETQ.

The chain uses TRBV10-1 and TRBJ1-1; perhaps TRBD1 as D (5 bases). The CDR3 has 13 amino acids. The germline V gene encodes CDR1 WNHNN and CDR2 SYGVQD (reference sequence). V was cut by 8 bases and J by 1 base, with 11 bases left in between. The CDR3 nucleotides read TGCGCCAGCCAGAGACAGCCGAACACTGAAGCTTTCTTT. This encodes CASQRQPNTEAFF.

This clone was seen a few times. The chain carries TRBV2 and TRBJ2-2; a possible D gene is TRBD1 (6 bases). This CDR3 region has 11 residues. V was clipped by 10 bases and J by 4 bases, with 7 bases between them. Germline CDR1 reads SNHLY; CDR2 reads FYNNEI. CDR3 protein: CATQGTGELFF. CDR3 DNA: TGTGCCACACAGGGCACCGGGGAGCTGTTTTTT.

The chain links TRBV11-1 to TRBJ2-7; TRBD1 agrees at 7 bases. This CDR3 contains 13 residues. Germline-derived CDR1 and CDR2 are SGHAT and FQDESV (reference sequence). The ends lost 5 bases at V and 1 base at J; junction bases unmatched: 2. CDR3 DNA: TGTGCCAGCAGCCAGACAGGGTCCTACGAGCAGTACTTC. Translated, it gives CASSQTGSYEQYF.

This chain connects TRBV11-2 to TRBJ2-2; D gene uncertain. Germline V gene sequence: CDR1 SGHAT, CDR2 FQNNGV. The V end lost 2 bases, the J end lost 6 bases, and 4 bases lay between the germline ends. The CDR3 runs 12 residues. The CDR3 coding sequence is TGTGCCAGCAGCTTACCTCCCGGGGAGCTGTTTTTT. Translating it yields CASSLPPGELFF. The full variable domain, with the rest looked up from reference TRBV11-2 and TRBJ2-2, is EAGVAQSPRYKIIEKRQSVAFWCNPISGHATLYWYQQILGQGPKLLIQFQNNGVVDDSQLPKDRFSAERLKGVDSTLKIQPAKLEDSAVYLCASSLPPGELFFGEGSRLTVL.

The rearrangement joins TRBV10-1 to TRBJ2-5; TRBD2 agrees at 7 bases. J gave up 7 bases and V 3 bases, and 14 bases lay outside the gene matches. Germline V CDR1 and CDR2: WNHNN, SYGVQD (reference sequence). CDR3 length: 16 residues. The CDR3 DNA reads TGCGCCAGCAGTGATCCCGGCGGGAGCAGCCCAGGGACCCAGTACTTC. As protein: CASSDPGGSSPGTQYF.

This clone occurred once. The genes are TRBV5-1 and TRBJ1-4; D remains ambiguous. Deletions cut 1 base from V and 3 bases from J, with 10 bases between. This CDR3 is 15 amino acids long. Germline values: CDR1 SGHRS, CDR2 YFSETQ. The CDR3, as DNA: TGCGCCAGCAGCTTGTTCGGGTCCGCTAATGAAAAACTGTTTTTT. Protein sequence: CASSLFGSANEKLFF.

CDR3 sequence reads: CASSGERETQYF. In DNA form, the CDR3 reads TGTGCCAGCAGCGGGGAGAGGGAGACCCAGTACTTC. The chain couples TRBV5-6 to TRBJ2-5, with D maybe TRBD2 (5 bases). The V gene lost 4 bases and the J gene lost 5 bases, with 9 bases spanning the gap. Looked up from germline, CDR1 is SGHDT and CDR2 is YYEEEE. CDR3 length equals 12 residues.

This chain joins TRBV5-4 and TRBJ1-2; D is perhaps TRBD1 (6 bases). The CDR3 totals 15 residues. Germline-derived CDR1 and CDR2 are SGHNT and YYREEE (reference sequence). The ends were cut back, 4 bases at V and 2 bases at J, with 15 bases in the middle. The CDR3 region is CASSPVGDRNYGYTF. Written as DNA, the CDR3 is TGTGCCAGCAGCCCCGTTGGTGACAGGAACTATGGCTACACCTTC.

CDR3 sequence: CASSLFPGHNSNQPQHF. The CDR3 coding sequence is TGTGCCAGCAGCTTATTCCCGGGACATAACTCAAATCAGCCCCAGCATTTT. V gene TRBV7-8 combines with J gene TRBJ1-5, with D perhaps matching TRBD1 (6 bases). This CDR3 is built from 17 residues. The V and J ends lost 2 bases and 4 bases respectively, with 18 bases between them. Per the germline V gene, CDR1 is SGHVS and CDR2 is FQNEAQ.

The J gene is TRBJ2-7, the V gene TRBV5-4; the D gene is possibly TRBD1 (5 bases). Germline CDR1 reads SGHNT; CDR2 reads YYREEE (reference sequence). The CDR3 runs 15 residues. The V end lost 4 bases, the J end lost 3 bases, and 17 bases lay between the germline ends. The CDR3 nucleotides are TGTGCCAGCAGCCAGGGCGGCGGTATAATCTACGAGCAGTACTTC. This translates into CASSQGGGIIYEQYF.

The gene calls are TRBV6-1 and TRBJ1-2; 7 bases are shared with TRBD1. V dropped 9 bases and J dropped 4; count of bases not matched to a gene: 5. The CDR3 length is 12 residues. Germline lookup yields CDR1 MNHNS and CDR2 SASEGT. CDR3 in amino acids: CASEWDSYGYTF. As DNA, the CDR3 is TGTGCCAGTGAATGGGACAGCTATGGCTACACCTTC.

This rearrangement joins TRBV9 to TRBJ2-1; 10 positions match TRBD2. CDR1 is SGDLS and CDR2 is YYNGEE in the germline V gene. The length of the CDR3 is 14 residues. V shed 3 bases, J shed 6 bases, and the junction held 3 bases outside the gene matches. In DNA form, the CDR3 reads TGTGCCAGCAGCGGAGGACTAGCGGCCAATGAGCAGTTCTTC. It is translated as CASSGGLAANEQFF.